This T cell receptor beta chain was recorded in a study of cytomegalovirus exposure and HLA in healthy donors. The data were produced by immunoSEQ multiplex PCR, yet TCRdb's version contains in-frame clones alone and is incomplete. The sample yields hundreds of thousands of clones, less than 90% seen once. CDR3 length equals 14 residues. Germline V gene lookup returns CDR1 MRHNA and CDR2 SNTAGT. The germline V and J ends were trimmed by 6 bases and 9 bases, with 18 bases remaining between them. Source material: PBMCs. This clonotype was sampled from a young man in good health and CMV-seropositive. The chain has TRBV6-4 and TRBJ2-1; D is perhaps TRBD2 (5 bases). The DNA for the CDR3 is TGTGCCAGCAGCCGCATACTAGGTGGATCTGAGCAGTTCTTC. Translating gives CASSRILGGSEQFF.